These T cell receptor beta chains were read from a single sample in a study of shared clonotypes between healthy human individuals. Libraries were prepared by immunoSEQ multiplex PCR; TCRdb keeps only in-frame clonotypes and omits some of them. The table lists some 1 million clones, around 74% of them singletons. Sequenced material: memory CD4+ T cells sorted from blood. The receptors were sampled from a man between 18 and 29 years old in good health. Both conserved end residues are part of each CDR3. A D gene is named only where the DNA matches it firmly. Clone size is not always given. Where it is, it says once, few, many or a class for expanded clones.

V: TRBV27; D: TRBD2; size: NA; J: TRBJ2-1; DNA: TGTGCCAGCATGGGAGCGGGAGGGGCCTACAATGAGCAGTTCTTC; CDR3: CASMGAGGAYNEQFF
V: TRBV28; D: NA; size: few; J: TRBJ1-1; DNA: TGTGCCAGCAGCAAGTCGTTCGGGAACACTGAAGCTTTCTTT; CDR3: CASSKSFGNTEAFF
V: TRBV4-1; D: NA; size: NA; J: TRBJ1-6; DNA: TGCGCCAGCAGCCAGCCCACAGGAAATTCACCCCTCCACTTT; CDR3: CASSQPTGNSPLHF
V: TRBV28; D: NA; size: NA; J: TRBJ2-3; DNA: TGTGCCAGCAGTTTAGATGGGACAGATACGCAGTATTTT; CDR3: CASSLDGTDTQYF
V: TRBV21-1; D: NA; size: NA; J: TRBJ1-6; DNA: TGTGCCAGCAGCAAAGAAAGGGGACCCGGGAGGGCCTATAATTCACCCCTCCACTTT; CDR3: CASSKERGPGRAYNSPLHF
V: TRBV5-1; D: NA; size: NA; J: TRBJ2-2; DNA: TGCGCCAGCAGCTCCAGTTTGGACACCGGGGAGCTGTTTTTT; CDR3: CASSSSLDTGELFF
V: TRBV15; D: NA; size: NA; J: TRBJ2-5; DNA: TGTGCCACCAGCCAGACTCGGGGTGGTTTCCAAGAGACCCAGTACTTC; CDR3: CATSQTRGGFQETQYF
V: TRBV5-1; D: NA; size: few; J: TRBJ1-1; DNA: TGCGCCAGCAGCTTGGGGGTGACAGTGAACACTGAAGCTTTCTTT; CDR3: CASSLGVTVNTEAFF
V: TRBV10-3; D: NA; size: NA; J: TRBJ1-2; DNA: TGTGCCATCAGTGAGGGGAGACAGGAGATCTATGGCTACACCTTC; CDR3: CAISEGRQEIYGYTF
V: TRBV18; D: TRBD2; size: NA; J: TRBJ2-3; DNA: TGTGCCAGCTCACTAAAGCGGGGCGATATAGATACGCAGTATTTT; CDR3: CASSLKRGDIDTQYF
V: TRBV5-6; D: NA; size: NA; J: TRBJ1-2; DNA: TGTGCCAGCATGAGGGTGCTAGTTGGATATGGCTACACCTTC; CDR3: CASMRVLVGYGYTF
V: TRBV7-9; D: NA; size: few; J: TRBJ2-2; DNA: TGTGCCAGCAGTCGAGAATACGGGGAGCTGTTTTTT; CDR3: CASSREYGELFF
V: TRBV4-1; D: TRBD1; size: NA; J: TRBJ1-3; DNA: TGCGCCAGCACCCTAAGGGAGGGGGCGTCTGGAAACACCATATATTTT; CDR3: CASTLREGASGNTIYF
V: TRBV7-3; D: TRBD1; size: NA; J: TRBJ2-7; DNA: TGTGCCAGCAGCTTACAGGGGGCCTACGAGCAGTACTTC; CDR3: CASSLQGAYEQYF
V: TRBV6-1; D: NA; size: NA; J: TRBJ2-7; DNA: TGTGCCAGCAGTGAAGCGCACACAGCGACTTCCTACGAGCAGTACTTC; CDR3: CASSEAHTATSYEQYF
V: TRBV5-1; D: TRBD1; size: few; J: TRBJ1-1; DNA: TGCGCCAGCAGCCTAGGGACAGGAACTGAAGCTTTCTTT; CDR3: CASSLGTGTEAFF
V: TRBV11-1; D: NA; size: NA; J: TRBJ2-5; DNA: TGTGCCAGCAGCTTAGCGGCCCATCACCAAGAGACCCAGTACTTC; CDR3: CASSLAAHHQETQYF
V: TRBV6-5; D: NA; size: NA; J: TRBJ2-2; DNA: TGTGCCAGCAACCGGGAGCCGGAAAACACCGGGGAGCTGTTTTTT; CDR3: CASNREPENTGELFF
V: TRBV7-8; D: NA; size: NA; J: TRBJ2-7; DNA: TGTGCCAGCAGCTCCCGGGACGATACCTACGAGCAGTACTTC; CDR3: CASSSRDDTYEQYF
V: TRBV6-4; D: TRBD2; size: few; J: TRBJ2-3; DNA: TGTGCCAGCAGCCCGGGACTAGGGCAAGCAGATACGCAGTATTTT; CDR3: CASSPGLGQADTQYF
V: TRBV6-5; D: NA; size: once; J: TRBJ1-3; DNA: TGTGCCAGCAGTTACAGTCGTGGGGGCTCTGGAAACACCATATATTTT; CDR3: CASSYSRGGSGNTIYF
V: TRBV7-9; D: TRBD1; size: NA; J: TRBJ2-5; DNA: TGTGCCAGCAGCTTAGGGACAGGGTTGGAAGAGACCCAGTACTTC; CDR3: CASSLGTGLEETQYF
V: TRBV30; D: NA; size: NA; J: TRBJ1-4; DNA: TGTGCCTGGAGAGGGGTGACGGAAAAACTGTTTTTT; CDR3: CAWRGVTEKLFF